This T cell receptor beta chain was recorded in a study of cytomegalovirus exposure and HLA in healthy donors. The wider study: In an early release, HLA-typed donors contributed some 82 million unique TCR sequences. Study results and caveats: The study listed approximately 160 cytomegalovirus-associated TCR beta chains.

Germline CDR1 KGHSH, CDR2 LQKENI. The length of the CDR3 is 16 residues. The trim removed 2 bases at V and 3 bases at J, leaving 10 bases unmatched. Regarding this clone: Antigen: not known.

This PCR relied on a set of 60 Vbeta primers and 13 Jbeta primers. Some clones are missing from TCRdb's copy, which holds only in-frame ones; the method was immunoSEQ multiplex PCR. Counted here are around 99,000 clones, 77% occurring once; the ten biggest clones make up around 7.5%. The sequence came from a man aged 45-65 years in good health and CMV-seropositive. J is TRBJ2-7 and V is TRBV18; 7 bases fit TRBD1. The sequenced sample was PBMCs. CDR3 nucleotide sequence: TGTGCCAGCTCACCAAGAACTGGACAGGTAAACTACGAGCAGTACTTC. Its protein product is CASSPRTGQVNYEQYF.